The rows below give T cell receptor beta chains drawn from one sample of a study of CD8 T cells in ankylosing spondylitis. MiXCR, run by TCRdb on the 5' RACE reads, gives a single entry per CDR3 protein. This table holds 200,000 to 250,000 distinct CDR3 sequences, 9.5% to 12% found once. The material sequenced was blood, either unsorted or a sorted T cell fraction (not recorded which). The receptors here all came from a male donor with ankylosing spondylitis or in good health (not recorded which). CDR3s include the opening cysteine and the closing phenylalanine or tryptophan. A D gene is named only where the DNA matches it firmly. Clone size appears in some rows only: once, few, many, or a class for an expanded clone.

v_gene	d_gene	abundance	j_gene	CDR3aa	CDR3nt
TRBV9	TRBD1	many	TRBJ2-5	CASSSRTGQETQYF	TGTGCCAGCAGCTCTCGGACAGGGCAAGAGACCCAGTACTTC
TRBV15	.	many	TRBJ1-2	CATSRDEGSNYGYTF	TGTGCCACCAGCAGAGACGAAGGGTCTAACTATGGCTACACCTTC
TRBV6-5	TRBD2	many	TRBJ2-3	CASSTSGVLTDTQYF	TGTGCCAGCAGTACTAGCGGGGTTCTCACAGATACGCAGTATTTT
TRBV5-1	.	many	TRBJ1-2	CASSLAHQGFGYGYTF	TGCGCCAGCAGCTTGGCACATCAGGGATTCGGCTATGGCTACACCTTC
TRBV29-1	.	many	TRBJ2-7	CSALHSPLGEQYF	TGCAGCGCCCTACACAGCCCCCTTGGGGAGCAGTACTTC
TRBV6-6	.	.	TRBJ2-3	CATEGRGADTQYF	TGTGCCACCGAGGGCAGGGGAGCAGATACGCAGTATTTT
TRBV29-1	TRBD2	few	TRBJ2-3	CSSARGLAGAMKADTQYF	TGCAGCTCCGCGCGGGGGCTAGCGGGAGCCATGAAGGCAGATACGCAGTATTTT
TRBV5-1	.	many	TRBJ1-1	CASNPGAENTEAFF	TGCGCCAGCAACCCCGGGGCAGAAAACACTGAAGCTTTCTTT
TRBV5-1	.	many	TRBJ2-7	CASSLRQSYEQYF	TGCGCCAGCAGCTTACGCCAATCCTACGAGCAGTACTTC
TRBV5-1	.	many	TRBJ1-1	CASSLSGQRNTEAFF	TGCGCCAGCAGCTTGAGTGGACAGAGGAACACTGAAGCTTTCTTT
TRBV3-1	.	few	TRBJ2-1	CASSRSVRGPTYNEQFF	TGTGCCAGCAGCCGATCGGTCCGAGGACCCACCTACAATGAGCAGTTCTTC
TRBV12-3/TRBV12-4	.	many	TRBJ2-7	CASRPSVGGKNEQYF	TGTGCCAGCAGACCCTCCGTCGGCGGGAAGAACGAGCAGTACTTC
TRBV20-1	TRBD2	many	TRBJ2-1	CSASHKREQILYEQFF	TGCAGTGCGAGTCATAAGCGGGAGCAGATCCTCTATGAGCAGTTCTTC
TRBV9	.	many	TRBJ2-3	CASSVDGSSTDTQYF	TGTGCCAGCAGCGTCGACGGATCTAGCACAGATACGCAGTATTTT
TRBV5-1	TRBD2	many	TRBJ2-3	CASFLGVLAGDTQYF	TGCGCCAGCTTCCTTGGTGTATTAGCGGGAGATACGCAGTATTTT
TRBV19	.	.	TRBJ2-7	CASSIAKGSYEQYF	TGTGCCAGTAGTATTGCCAAGGGCTCCTACGAGCAGTACTTC
TRBV7-3	TRBD1	.	TRBJ2-1	CASSPQTGYEQFF	TGTGCCAGCAGCCCGCAGACAGGGTATGAGCAGTTCTTC
TRBV6-5	TRBD1	many	TRBJ1-2	CASSSTGSNGYTF	TGTGCCAGCAGTTCGACAGGGAGTAATGGCTACACCTTC
TRBV9	TRBD1	many	TRBJ1-6	CASSATWTGEGFPLHF	TGTGCCAGCAGCGCTACCTGGACAGGGGAAGGTTTTCCCCTCCACTTT
TRBV12-3/TRBV12-4	.	.	TRBJ2-2	CASSWAPGGSGELFF	TGTGCCAGCAGCTGGGCCCCCGGGGGATCTGGGGAGCTGTTTTTT
TRBV13	.	.	TRBJ2-3	CASSPRLFGTDTQYF	TGTGCCAGCAGCCCCCGGCTTTTCGGCACAGATACGCAGTATTTT
TRBV3-1	TRBD1	few	TRBJ2-1	CASSRQGFYNEQFF	TGTGCCAGCAGTCGACAGGGGTTCTACAATGAGCAGTTCTTC
TRBV29-1	.	.	TRBJ1-3	CSVGQGAGNTIYF	TGCAGCGTTGGCCAGGGTGCTGGAAACACCATATATTTT
TRBV20-1	TRBD1	many	TRBJ2-7	CSAPTTGYTYEQYF	TGCAGTGCCCCGACGACAGGGTACACCTACGAGCAGTACTTC
TRBV5-1	.	many	TRBJ1-1	CASSSTTGPSTEAFF	TGCGCCAGCAGCTCTACTACAGGGCCGTCCACTGAAGCTTTCTTT
TRBV3-1	.	many	TRBJ2-3	CASSQAAPAIISTDTQYF	TGTGCCAGCAGCCAAGCTGCACCAGCTATTATTAGCACAGATACGCAGTATTTT
TRBV12-3/TRBV12-4	.	many	TRBJ2-1	CASSRPWTKAYNEQFF	TGTGCCAGCAGCCGACCCTGGACTAAGGCCTACAATGAGCAGTTCTTC
TRBV6-1	TRBD1	many	TRBJ2-5	CASSPRQGKETQYF	TGTGCCAGCAGTCCACGACAGGGAAAAGAGACCCAGTACTTC
TRBV12-3/TRBV12-4	.	many	TRBJ1-1	CASSLNGLNTEAFF	TGTGCCAGCAGTTTAAACGGGTTGAACACTGAAGCTTTCTTT
TRBV6-5	TRBD2	.	TRBJ2-1	CASSYRRQSGTRRLTEQFF	TGTGCCAGCAGTTACCGCCGTCAATCCGGGACTAGGAGGCTGACTGAGCAGTTCTTC
TRBV18	TRBD1	few	TRBJ2-1	CASSPNRGIYNEQFF	TGTGCCAGCTCACCGAACAGGGGGATATACAATGAGCAGTTCTTC
TRBV5-1	TRBD2	many	TRBJ2-7	CASSSGTSGAHEQYF	TGCGCCAGCAGCTCAGGGACTAGCGGGGCTCACGAGCAGTACTTC
TRBV20-1	TRBD1	many	TRBJ2-3	CSAEIRGRPDTQYF	TGCAGTGCTGAGATCAGGGGGCGCCCAGATACGCAGTATTTT
TRBV12-3/TRBV12-4	.	many	TRBJ1-1	CASSSSFWGGTEAFF	TGTGCCAGCAGTTCCAGTTTTTGGGGGGGAACTGAAGCTTTCTTT
TRBV20-1	.	many	TRBJ1-1	CSARLGRVVTEAFF	TGCAGTGCTAGATTGGGCAGGGTGGTCACTGAAGCTTTCTTT
TRBV20-1	.	.	TRBJ2-4	CSALRLAKNIQYF	TGCAGTGCTTTGAGACTAGCCAAAAACATTCAGTACTTC
TRBV20-1	.	many	TRBJ2-1	CSAPLTPGYNEQFF	TGCAGTGCTCCACTAACCCCCGGCTACAATGAGCAGTTCTTC
TRBV12-3/TRBV12-4	.	many	TRBJ2-1	CASSIPQRTYNEQFF	TGTGCCAGCAGTATCCCCCAAAGGACCTACAATGAGCAGTTCTTC
TRBV4-1	TRBD1	.	TRBJ2-1	CASSQGGGRGDRGGNEQFF	TGCGCCAGCAGCCAAGGCGGTGGACGGGGGGACAGGGGAGGGAATGAGCAGTTCTTC
TRBV7-8	TRBD1	.	TRBJ2-2	CASKGADTGELFF	TGTGCCAGCAAGGGGGCGGACACCGGGGAGCTGTTTTTT
TRBV10-3	.	.	TRBJ2-2	CAISGRTANTGELFF	TGTGCCATCAGTGGGAGGACAGCGAACACCGGGGAGCTGTTTTTT
TRBV20-1	.	many	TRBJ2-1	CSSAGPTGNEQFF	TGCAGTTCAGCGGGCCCCACGGGCAATGAGCAGTTCTTC
TRBV6-1	.	many	TRBJ2-6	CASSSAFSSGANVLTF	TGTGCCAGCAGCTCCGCTTTCAGCTCTGGGGCCAACGTCCTGACTTTC
TRBV12-3/TRBV12-4	.	many	TRBJ1-1	CASSLEAEMNTEAFF	TGTGCCAGCAGTTTGGAGGCAGAAATGAACACTGAAGCTTTCTTT
TRBV5-1	TRBD2	many	TRBJ2-1	CASSFGTSGYNEQFF	TGCGCCAGCAGCTTTGGGACTAGCGGTTACAATGAGCAGTTCTTC